The 10 T cell receptor beta chains below come from one sample, sequenced in a study of control samples from healthy donors and cancer patients. Some clones are missing from TCRdb's copy, which holds only in-frame ones; the method was immunoSEQ multiplex PCR. The table shows approximately 110,000 clones, with 85% to 90% occurring only once. Sequences were obtained from blood. These receptors were obtained from a woman between 45 and 60 years old in good health.

V usage is TRBV7-2 and J usage is TRBJ1-2, with 8 bases lining up with TRBD1. The CDR3 has 16 residues. CDR1 is SGHTA, CDR2 FQGNSA, per germline. Trimming cost V 5 bases and J 2 bases; bases outside gene matches: 10. CDR3 sequence (DNA): TGTGCCAGCAGCCCAGGCGGACAGGGACACAACTATGGCTACACCTTC. As protein: CASSPGGQGHNYGYTF.

This chain joins TRBV12-5 and TRBJ2-2; 11 bases align to TRBD2. Trimming cost V 4 bases and J 6 bases; bases outside gene matches: 7. CDR3 length equals 16 residues. CDR1 and CDR2 from the germline V gene are LGHNT and FRNRAP. The CDR3 loop is CASGSVSGRGAGELFF. The CDR3 DNA reads as TGTGCTAGTGGTTCCGTTAGCGGGAGGGGGGCCGGGGAGCTGTTTTTT.

The chain uses TRBV18 and TRBJ1-4; tentative D call: TRBD1 (5 bases). The CDR3 sequence is 13 residues long. Between the trimmed V and J ends, which lost 3 bases and 8 bases, there was a span of 10 bases. The germline gives CDR1 KGHSH, CDR2 LQKENI. The chain's CDR3 is CASSPGRGEKLFF. In DNA form, the CDR3 reads TGTGCCAGCTCACCGGGACGGGGGGAAAAACTGTTTTTT.

This chain links TRBV20-1 with TRBJ2-6; D is perhaps TRBD1 (5 bases). The CDR3 has 17 amino acids. The germline gives CDR1 DFQATT, CDR2 SNEGSKA (reference sequence). With 3 bases removed from V and 0 bases from J, the gap between germline ends came to 15 bases. CDR3 bases: TGCAGTGCTAGTCGTCAGGGCCTGACCTCTGGGGCCAACGTCCTGACTTTC. Protein sequence: CSASRQGLTSGANVLTF.

V and J are TRBV4-1 and TRBJ2-7; D is uncertain. The CDR3 covers 14 residues. Trimming took 4 bases from V and 1 from J, leaving 11 bases between them. Germline-derived CDR1 and CDR2 are MGHRA and YSYEKL. DNA of the CDR3: TGCGCCAGCAGCCTGGGTTTCGGGTCCTACGAGCAGTACTTC. It translates to CASSLGFGSYEQYF.

This clone was detected only a few times. The rearrangement uses TRBV5-4 and TRBJ1-1; tentative D call: TRBD1 (6 bases). The CDR3 has 14 amino acids. CDR1 and CDR2 from the germline V gene are SGHNT and YYREEE (reference sequence). The V and J ends lost 3 bases and 5 bases respectively, with 14 bases between them. The CDR3 coding sequence is TGTGCCAGCAGCTCTTTGCGGGGGCGTACTGAAGCTTTCTTT. Amino acids: CASSSLRGRTEAFF.

This chain uses TRBV4-3 with TRBJ1-6, with D perhaps matching TRBD1 (5 bases). Germline CDR1 and CDR2: LGHNA and YSLEER. CDR3 length equals 14 residues. Deletions cut 0 bases from V and 13 bases from J, with 13 bases between. DNA of the CDR3: TGCGCCAGCAGCCAAGAGGCGGGGCAGCCTCCCCTCCACTTT. Its translation is CASSQEAGQPPLHF.

The chain is built from TRBV9 and TRBJ2-3, with a tentative D call TRBD2 (5 bases). The CDR3 spans 15 residues. V was cut by 0 bases and J by 5 bases, with 13 bases left in between. Germline V lookup: CDR1 SGDLS, CDR2 YYNGEE. CDR3 region: CASSVAVGAGDTQYF. The CDR3 nucleotides are TGTGCCAGCAGCGTAGCGGTGGGTGCGGGAGATACGCAGTATTTT.

The chain is built from TRBV18 and TRBJ2-2; TRBD2 agrees at 15 bases. With V trimmed by 6 bases and J by 5 bases, 13 bases remained unmatched. The germline gives CDR1 KGHSH, CDR2 LQKENI. The CDR3 length is 19 residues. The DNA of the CDR3 is TGTGCCAGCTCGCGGTCCCCGGGACTAGCGGGAGGAGCTACCGGGGAGCTGTTTTTT. Its translation is CASSRSPGLAGGATGELFF.

V gene TRBV30 combines with J gene TRBJ2-2; D remains ambiguous. The CDR3 is 15 residues long. Deletions cut 3 bases from V and 1 base from J, with 12 bases between. The germline CDR1 and CDR2 sequences are GTSNPN and SVGIG (reference sequence). In nucleotides, the CDR3 is TGTGCCTGGAGGGCACATAGCATGAACACCGGGGAGCTGTTTTTT. Protein product: CAWRAHSMNTGELFF.